Below, 17 T cell receptor beta chains from the same sample are listed, as sequenced in a study of blood T cell repertoires in COVID-19. Assay: immunoSEQ multiplex PCR; the TCRdb copy retains only in-frame clones and omits some. The data show approximately 350,000 clones, under 95% seen once. Source material: peripheral blood. Receptors were obtained from a young woman who had recovered from COVID-19.

V and J are TRBV9 and TRBJ2-2; D is uncertain. V dropped 3 bases and J dropped 7 bases, with 16 bases sitting between them. There are 15 residues in the CDR3. Per the germline V gene, CDR1 is SGDLS and CDR2 is YYNGEE. The CDR3 spells CASSDSVGLDGELFF. The CDR3 bases are TGTGCCAGCAGCGACTCTGTCGGTCTCGACGGGGAGCTGTTTTTT.

The rearrangement links TRBV5-5 to TRBJ2-2, with 9 bases fitting TRBD2. J was trimmed by 8 bases and V by 4 bases; bases with no gene match: 12. Germline V gene sequence: CDR1 SGHKS, CDR2 YYEKEE (reference sequence). The CDR3 length is 16 residues. This CDR3 reads CASSRGASGIAGELFF. CDR3 DNA: TGTGCCAGCAGCCGCGGGGCTAGCGGGATCGCTGGGGAGCTGTTTTTT.

The V gene is TRBV7-9, the J gene TRBJ2-4; TRBD2 aligns across 7 bases. After removal of 5 bases from V and 6 bases from J, the junction contained 10 bases not matched to a gene. The CDR3 runs to 15 residues. The germline gives CDR1 SEHNR, CDR2 FQNEAQ (reference sequence). CDR3 amino acids: CASSPVPGRGNIQYF. CDR3 coding DNA: TGTGCCAGCAGCCCCGTTCCAGGGAGGGGAAACATTCAGTACTTC.

This clone showed up just once. The chain's CDR3 is CASSPSFDSFNEKLFF. Here the CDR3 DNA reads TGCGCCAGCAGCCCCAGCTTTGACAGTTTCAATGAAAAACTGTTTTTT. The chain couples TRBV10-2 to TRBJ1-4; tentative D call: TRBD1 (5 bases). The CDR3 runs to 16 residues. Germline V lookup: CDR1 WSHSY, CDR2 SAAADI. V gave up 6 bases and J gave up 5 bases, with 19 bases separating them.

The genes are TRBV5-1 and TRBJ2-3; TRBD2 might be the D (5 bases). Germline V gene sequence: CDR1 SGHRS, CDR2 YFSETQ. The ends were cut back, 4 bases at V and 2 bases at J, with 11 bases in the middle. CDR3 length: 14 amino acids. DNA of the CDR3: TGCGCCAGCAGCGGAGGACTGTACACAGATACGCAGTATTTT. Protein product: CASSGGLYTDTQYF.

The CDR3 sequence is CASSLGTTGGTEAFF. The CDR3 DNA follows: TGTGCCAGCAGTTTAGGGACGACAGGGGGCACTGAAGCTTTCTTT. This sequence joins TRBV28 and TRBJ1-1; 9 bases agree with TRBD1. Germline V gives CDR1 MDHEN, CDR2 SYDVKM. This CDR3 is 15 amino acids long. V lost 2 bases to trimming and J lost 4 bases; unmatched junction nucleotides: 5.

This clone came up a few times. The rearrangement joins TRBV5-1 to TRBJ2-7; a possible D gene is TRBD1 (5 bases). This CDR3 spans 15 amino acids. Between the trimmed V and J ends, which lost 0 bases and 2 bases, there was a span of 12 bases. Germline assignment: CDR1 SGHRS and CDR2 YFSETQ. The CDR3 DNA follows: TGCGCCAGCAGCTTGGAACCAGGGCCCACCTACGAGCAGTACGTC. Protein: CASSLEPGPTYEQYV.

The chain recombines TRBV28 with TRBJ1-5; 9 bases fit TRBD1. The CDR3 length is 16 residues. V dropped 1 base and J dropped 6; count of bases not matched to a gene: 7. Germline V CDR1 and CDR2: MDHEN, SYDVKM. CDR3 residues: CASSLYSGQGRQPQHF. Written as DNA, the CDR3 is TGTGCCAGCAGTTTATACTCGGGACAGGGTCGTCAGCCCCAGCATTTT.

The chain joins TRBV7-2 to TRBJ2-1; D might be TRBD2 (5 bases). The germline gives CDR1 SGHTA, CDR2 FQGNSA. V gave up 5 bases and J gave up 1 base, with 12 bases separating them. There are 15 residues in the CDR3. The CDR3 bases are TGTGCCAGCAGCCCCGGGGTGGGTTCCTACAATGAGCAGTTCTTC. Its protein product is CASSPGVGSYNEQFF.

The rearrangement joins TRBV29-1 to TRBJ1-1, with D possibly matching TRBD1 (6 bases). There are 12 residues in the CDR3. Trimming shortened V by 3 bases and J by 11 bases, and 16 bases separated the two germline ends. Germline CDR1 SQVTM, CDR2 ANQGSEA. DNA of the CDR3: TGCAGCGTTGACCACTTAGGACAGACGGCTTTCTTT. Amino acid sequence: CSVDHLGQTAFF.

The rearrangement joins TRBV19 to TRBJ1-3, with D maybe TRBD1 (6 bases). The V end lost 6 bases, the J end lost 4 bases, and 19 bases lay between the germline ends. Looked up from germline, CDR1 is LNHDA and CDR2 is SQIVND (reference sequence). CDR3 length: 16 amino acids. The CDR3 coding sequence is TGTGCCAGTAGCATTCAACAGGGCATTAGCGGAAACACCATATATTTT. Translated: CASSIQQGISGNTIYF.

The rearrangement uses TRBV6-2 or TRBV6-3 and TRBJ2-7; TRBD2 matches 13 bases. Trimming at V came to 6 bases and at J to 1 base, leaving 3 bases not matched to a gene. The CDR3 length is 15 residues. Germline values: CDR1 MNHEY, CDR2 SVGEGT. The CDR3 coding sequence is TGTGCCAGCAGCCCGGGACTAGCGGGATCCTACGAGCAGTACGTC. Protein sequence: CASSPGLAGSYEQYV.

The genes are TRBV7-2 and TRBJ1-2; D unclear. With 1 base removed from V and 4 bases from J, the gap between germline ends came to 7 bases. The CDR3 spans 13 residues. CDR1 SGHTA and CDR2 FQGNSA come from the germline V gene. DNA for the CDR3: TGTGCCAGCAGCTTAGGTTCAGTCTATGGCTACACCTTC. Its protein is CASSLGSVYGYTF.

The chain links TRBV28 to TRBJ1-2, with D possibly matching TRBD1 (5 bases). V was clipped by 2 bases and J by 4 bases, with 8 bases between them. The V gene's germline CDR1 is MDHEN and CDR2 SYDVKM. The CDR3 consists of 13 residues. CDR3 in amino acids: CASSLKGFYGYTF. The CDR3 coding sequence is TGTGCCAGCAGTTTAAAGGGGTTCTATGGCTACACCTTC.

The chain recombines TRBV6-5 with TRBJ2-7; 7 bases map to TRBD2. Germline-derived CDR1 and CDR2 are MNHEY and SVGAGI. This CDR3 has 15 amino acids. With V trimmed by 5 bases and J by 0 bases, 7 bases remained unmatched. As DNA, the CDR3 is TGTGCCAGCAGTAGGAGCGGGAAAAGCTCCTACGAGCAGTACGTC. Translation: CASSRSGKSSYEQYV.

The CDR3 coding sequence is TGTGCCAGCAGCACCGGGAGTTATGAAAAACTGTTTTTT. Protein product: CASSTGSYEKLFF. The chain links TRBV5-6 to TRBJ1-4, with D unclear. There are 13 residues in the CDR3. Germline V lookup: CDR1 SGHDT, CDR2 YYEEEE. The germline V and J ends were trimmed by 4 bases and 6 bases, with 10 bases remaining between them.

This chain joins TRBV30 and TRBJ2-1; D is unresolved. The V gene's germline CDR1 is GTSNPN and CDR2 SVGIG (reference sequence). Trimming stripped 1 base from V and 13 bases from J, with 11 bases between. The CDR3 runs 11 residues. CDR3 region: CAWSAIAAQFF. CDR3 DNA: TGTGCCTGGAGTGCAATAGCCGCCCAGTTCTTC. Full variable domain (rest looked up from reference TRBV30 and TRBJ2-1): SQTIHQWPATLVQPVGSPLSLECTVEGTSNPNLYWYRQAAGRGLQLLFYSVGIGQISSEVPQNLSASRPQDRQFILSSKKLLLSDSGFYLCAWSAIAAQFFGPGTRLTVL.